A selection of T cell receptor beta chains follows, all from one sample in a study of OX40 agonist ivuxolimab in advanced cancers. TCRdb keeps only in-frame clones here, not all; method: immunoSEQ multiplex PCR. The sample carries 70,000 to 80,000 clones, approximately 90% recorded once. This specimen consisted of CD4+ or CD8+ T cells sorted from blood, obtained in a trial of the OX40 agonist ivuxolimab. The receptors stem from an adult with an advanced solid tumor such as melanoma, head and neck, liver or kidney cancer. Each CDR3 is given with its conserved first and last residue. The D gene is left open where the match is weak. Clone size, where shown, is once, few, many, or a class for clones that have expanded.

CDR3 DNA: TGTGCCAGCTCCCTTAGTCCGGGAGGCAGAGAGACCCAGTACTTC; CDR3 protein: CASSLSPGGRETQYF; D gene: TRBD2; clone size: NA; J gene: TRBJ2-5; V gene: TRBV9
CDR3 DNA: TGTGCCAGCAGTGTGCGACAGGCCAGTTCGCGGTTCTTC; CDR3 protein: CASSVRQASSRFF; D gene: NA; clone size: NA; J gene: TRBJ2-1; V gene: TRBV6-1
CDR3 DNA: TGTGCCAGCAGACAGACATCTGAAAAACTGTTTTTT; CDR3 protein: CASRQTSEKLFF; D gene: NA; clone size: NA; J gene: TRBJ1-4; V gene: TRBV28
CDR3 DNA: TGTGCCAGCAAACTCGGGACAGGTAATCAGCCCCAGCATTTT; CDR3 protein: CASKLGTGNQPQHF; D gene: TRBD1; clone size: NA; J gene: TRBJ1-5; V gene: TRBV6-5
CDR3 DNA: TGTGCCAGCAGTGAAGACAGGAGAGGAGAGCAGTACTTC; CDR3 protein: CASSEDRRGEQYF; D gene: NA; clone size: NA; J gene: TRBJ2-7; V gene: TRBV6-1
CDR3 DNA: TGTGCCAGCAGCCCCCTCAATAGCGGGGGCACCGGGGAGCTGTTTTTT; CDR3 protein: CASSPLNSGGTGELFF; D gene: TRBD2; clone size: NA; J gene: TRBJ2-2; V gene: TRBV9
CDR3 DNA: TGTGCCTGGAGACCATCCGGGACTAGTGGGACCCAGTACTTC; CDR3 protein: CAWRPSGTSGTQYF; D gene: TRBD2; clone size: NA; J gene: TRBJ2-5; V gene: TRBV30
CDR3 DNA: TGCGCCAGCAGCTTGTCTAACTCCCCCCAGGGGCACGGGAACACTGAAGCTTTCTTT; CDR3 protein: CASSLSNSPQGHGNTEAFF; D gene: NA; clone size: NA; J gene: TRBJ1-1; V gene: TRBV5-1
CDR3 DNA: TGTGCCAGCAGCTTGGGTGGGGCAGGGAACACTGAAGCTTTCTTT; CDR3 protein: CASSLGGAGNTEAFF; D gene: NA; clone size: NA; J gene: TRBJ1-1; V gene: TRBV5-6
CDR3 DNA: TGTGCCAGCAGCCCCCAGGGCGGGGAGCTGTTTTTT; CDR3 protein: CASSPQGGELFF; D gene: NA; clone size: NA; J gene: TRBJ2-2; V gene: TRBV7-3
CDR3 DNA: TGTGCCAGCAGCTTAGGAACAGGGACCTATGGCTACACCTTC; CDR3 protein: CASSLGTGTYGYTF; D gene: NA; clone size: NA; J gene: TRBJ1-2; V gene: TRBV7-2
CDR3 DNA: TGCAGCTCACACAGGGAATCTGAGCAGTTCTTC; CDR3 protein: CSSHRESEQFF; D gene: NA; clone size: NA; J gene: TRBJ2-1; V gene: TRBV29-1
CDR3 DNA: TGTGCCTGGACAGGGGCCGGAACAGATACGCAGTATTTT; CDR3 protein: CAWTGAGTDTQYF; D gene: NA; clone size: NA; J gene: TRBJ2-3; V gene: TRBV30
CDR3 DNA: TGCGCCAGCAGCCGGTCTCAGGGGGGTCCCTCCTACGAGCAGTACTTC; CDR3 protein: CASSRSQGGPSYEQYF; D gene: NA; clone size: NA; J gene: TRBJ2-7; V gene: TRBV4-1
CDR3 DNA: TGTGCCAGCAGCCCGGAGAGCTCCAATCAGCCCCAGCATTTT; CDR3 protein: CASSPESSNQPQHF; D gene: NA; clone size: NA; J gene: TRBJ1-5; V gene: TRBV7-9
CDR3 DNA: TGTGCCAGTAGTATAAGGTGGGAGAGCACAGATACGCAGTATTTT; CDR3 protein: CASSIRWESTDTQYF; D gene: NA; clone size: NA; J gene: TRBJ2-3; V gene: TRBV19
CDR3 DNA: TGCGCCAGCACCTTGCAGGGGGGCTACAATGAGCAGTTCTTC; CDR3 protein: CASTLQGGYNEQFF; D gene: NA; clone size: NA; J gene: TRBJ2-1; V gene: TRBV5-1
CDR3 DNA: TGCGCCAGCAGCTTGTGGGACAACTACAATGAGCAGTTCTTC; CDR3 protein: CASSLWDNYNEQFF; D gene: NA; clone size: NA; J gene: TRBJ2-1; V gene: TRBV5-1
CDR3 DNA: TGTGCTAGTGGTTTATCCGGGACAGCGAACACTGAAGCTTTCTTT; CDR3 protein: CASGLSGTANTEAFF; D gene: TRBD1; clone size: once; J gene: TRBJ1-1; V gene: TRBV12-5
CDR3 DNA: TGTGCCAGCTCACCCTCTTTGGATTTTGAAGCTTTCTTT; CDR3 protein: CASSPSLDFEAFF; D gene: NA; clone size: NA; J gene: TRBJ1-1; V gene: TRBV18
CDR3 DNA: TGTGCCAGCAGCTTAGGGGTAGGAAACATTCAGTACTTC; CDR3 protein: CASSLGVGNIQYF; D gene: NA; clone size: once; J gene: TRBJ2-4; V gene: TRBV5-4
CDR3 DNA: TGTGCCAGCAGCTGGGGGTTCGACGAGGTAGGAACTGAAGCTTTCTTT; CDR3 protein: CASSWGFDEVGTEAFF; D gene: NA; clone size: NA; J gene: TRBJ1-1; V gene: TRBV5-6
CDR3 DNA: TGTGCCAGCAGCGAAGGGAGCGGGAGATCCTACAATGAGCAGTTCTTC; CDR3 protein: CASSEGSGRSYNEQFF; D gene: TRBD2; clone size: NA; J gene: TRBJ2-1; V gene: TRBV9
CDR3 DNA: TGTGCCAGCAGCTTAGGCGCGGGTCGGGCGGTAGATACGCAGTATTTT; CDR3 protein: CASSLGAGRAVDTQYF; D gene: NA; clone size: NA; J gene: TRBJ2-3; V gene: TRBV11-2
CDR3 DNA: TGTGCCAGCAGGGACCCTGGCAATCAGCCCCAGCATTTT; CDR3 protein: CASRDPGNQPQHF; D gene: NA; clone size: NA; J gene: TRBJ1-5; V gene: TRBV6-1
CDR3 DNA: TGTGCCAGCAGCCCTTGGACAGGGGGCGGCGAGCAGTACTTC; CDR3 protein: CASSPWTGGGEQYF; D gene: TRBD1; clone size: NA; J gene: TRBJ2-7; V gene: TRBV11-2
CDR3 DNA: TGTGCCAGCTCACCGAGGACAGGGGGCGACGAGCAGTACTTC; CDR3 protein: CASSPRTGGDEQYF; D gene: TRBD1; clone size: NA; J gene: TRBJ2-7; V gene: TRBV18
CDR3 DNA: TGTGCCAGCGGAACGGGACAGATCACCTACGAGCAGTACTTC; CDR3 protein: CASGTGQITYEQYF; D gene: TRBD1; clone size: NA; J gene: TRBJ2-7; V gene: TRBV6-1
CDR3 DNA: TGTGCCAGCAGAGGGGCGGGGCTCCGCCAAAACATTCAGTACTTC; CDR3 protein: CASRGAGLRQNIQYF; D gene: NA; clone size: once; J gene: TRBJ2-4; V gene: TRBV6-1
CDR3 DNA: TGTGCCAGCAGTACCCCGGGACAGGGGGCTTTCGAGCAGTACTTC; CDR3 protein: CASSTPGQGAFEQYF; D gene: TRBD1; clone size: once; J gene: TRBJ2-7; V gene: TRBV28
CDR3 DNA: TGTGCCAGGAGCTGGGACCAGGGGTACTTC; CDR3 protein: CARSWDQGYF; D gene: NA; clone size: NA; J gene: TRBJ2-7; V gene: TRBV5-8
CDR3 DNA: TGTGCCAGCAGTTCGGACTTCGGCTACACCTTC; CDR3 protein: CASSSDFGYTF; D gene: NA; clone size: NA; J gene: TRBJ1-2; V gene: TRBV28
CDR3 DNA: TGTGCCAGCTCTCCTCGACTAGCGGAGAACACAGATACGCAGTATTTT; CDR3 protein: CASSPRLAENTDTQYF; D gene: TRBD2; clone size: NA; J gene: TRBJ2-3; V gene: TRBV18
CDR3 DNA: TGTGCCAGCAGTGAGTCCCTAGGAGTATGGGAGACCCAGTACTTC; CDR3 protein: CASSESLGVWETQYF; D gene: NA; clone size: NA; J gene: TRBJ2-5; V gene: TRBV2
CDR3 DNA: TGTGCCAGCAGCTTCTCGGGACTAGCGGGAGAGGTAACCTACGAGCAGTACTTC; CDR3 protein: CASSFSGLAGEVTYEQYF; D gene: TRBD2; clone size: NA; J gene: TRBJ2-7; V gene: TRBV7-9
CDR3 DNA: TGTGCCAGCAGCCGACAGGGTACAGGGTCACCCCTCCACTTT; CDR3 protein: CASSRQGTGSPLHF; D gene: TRBD1; clone size: NA; J gene: TRBJ1-6; V gene: TRBV7-3